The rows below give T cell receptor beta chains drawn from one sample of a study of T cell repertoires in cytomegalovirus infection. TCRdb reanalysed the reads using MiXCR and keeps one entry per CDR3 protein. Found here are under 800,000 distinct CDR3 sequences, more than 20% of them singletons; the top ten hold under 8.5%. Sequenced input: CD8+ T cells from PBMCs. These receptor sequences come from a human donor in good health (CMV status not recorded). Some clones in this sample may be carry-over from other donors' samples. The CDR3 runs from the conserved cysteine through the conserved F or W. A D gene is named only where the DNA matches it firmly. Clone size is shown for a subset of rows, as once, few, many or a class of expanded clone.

CDR3aa: CASTSGQRGGYTF
CDR3nt: TGTGCCAGCACCTCGGGACAAAGAGGAGGCTACACCTTC
len: 13
abundance: .
v_gene: TRBV6-2/TRBV6-3
d_gene: .
j_gene: TRBJ1-2

CDR3aa: CASSSWDLGEKLFF
CDR3nt: TGTGCCAGCAGTTCCTGGGATTTAGGCGAAAAACTGTTTTTT
len: 14
abundance: many
v_gene: TRBV7-9
d_gene: .
j_gene: TRBJ1-4

CDR3aa: CASRPSLVGGQGNQPQHF
CDR3nt: TGTGCCAGCAGGCCCTCTCTTGTTGGGGGGCAGGGCAATCAGCCCCAGCATTTT
len: 18
abundance: many
v_gene: TRBV2
d_gene: .
j_gene: TRBJ1-5

CDR3aa: CSANRLAPYNEQFF
CDR3nt: TGCAGTGCCAACCGACTAGCGCCGTACAATGAGCAGTTCTTC
len: 14
abundance: .
v_gene: TRBV20-1
d_gene: TRBD2
j_gene: TRBJ2-1

CDR3aa: CASSDGHPYGYTF
CDR3nt: TGTGCCAGCAGCGACGGACATCCCTATGGCTACACCTTC
len: 13
abundance: .
v_gene: TRBV6-1
d_gene: .
j_gene: TRBJ1-2

CDR3aa: CASGLGRGATYEQYF
CDR3nt: TGCGCCAGCGGCCTCGGCCGGGGAGCTACCTACGAGCAGTACTTC
len: 15
abundance: few
v_gene: TRBV10-2
d_gene: .
j_gene: TRBJ2-7

CDR3aa: CASSYSGANVLTF
CDR3nt: TGTGCCAGCAGTTACTCTGGGGCCAACGTCCTGACTTTC
len: 13
abundance: many
v_gene: TRBV6-5
d_gene: .
j_gene: TRBJ2-6

CDR3aa: CASSFSRASNQPQHF
CDR3nt: TGTGCCAGCAGCTTTTCCAGAGCTAGCAATCAGCCCCAGCATTTT
len: 15
abundance: .
v_gene: TRBV5-5
d_gene: .
j_gene: TRBJ1-5

CDR3aa: CASSLTGVTGLRPHYGYTF
CDR3nt: TGTGCCAGCAGTTTAACGGGGGTTACGGGCCTCAGACCTCACTATGGCTACACCTTC
len: 19
abundance: few
v_gene: TRBV28
d_gene: .
j_gene: TRBJ1-2

CDR3aa: CSVAGARGVNTEAFF
CDR3nt: TGCAGCGTTGCAGGGGCCAGAGGGGTGAACACTGAAGCTTTCTTT
len: 15
abundance: few
v_gene: TRBV29-1
d_gene: .
j_gene: TRBJ1-1

CDR3aa: CASSLIRGTTEAFF
CDR3nt: TGCGCCAGCAGTCTAATCAGGGGGACCACTGAAGCTTTCTTT
len: 14
abundance: .
v_gene: TRBV4-3
d_gene: TRBD1
j_gene: TRBJ1-1

CDR3aa: CASTGDRERDSGANVLTF
CDR3nt: TGTGCCAGCACCGGCGACAGGGAGAGGGACTCTGGGGCCAACGTCCTGACTTTC
len: 18
abundance: .
v_gene: TRBV7-3
d_gene: TRBD1
j_gene: TRBJ2-6

CDR3aa: CASSSTGTFYNEQFF
CDR3nt: TGTGCCAGCAGCTCTACCGGGACATTCTACAATGAGCAGTTCTTC
len: 15
abundance: many
v_gene: TRBV5-5
d_gene: .
j_gene: TRBJ2-1

CDR3aa: CSVAGPDYEQYF
CDR3nt: TGCAGCGTAGCAGGGCCGGACTACGAGCAGTACTTC
len: 12
abundance: few
v_gene: TRBV29-1
d_gene: .
j_gene: TRBJ2-7

CDR3aa: CASSFSGPEVRYGYTF
CDR3nt: TGCGCCAGCAGCTTCAGTGGACCGGAGGTACGGTATGGCTACACCTTC
len: 16
abundance: .
v_gene: TRBV5-1
d_gene: .
j_gene: TRBJ1-2

CDR3aa: CASNQYLGSSYNEQFF
CDR3nt: TGTGCCAGCAACCAATACCTAGGCAGCTCCTACAATGAGCAGTTCTTC
len: 16
abundance: .
v_gene: TRBV14
d_gene: .
j_gene: TRBJ2-1

CDR3aa: CASSLRSGSENTEAFF
CDR3nt: TGCGCCAGCAGCTTGCGATCAGGCTCAGAGAACACTGAAGCTTTCTTT
len: 16
abundance: few
v_gene: TRBV5-1
d_gene: .
j_gene: TRBJ1-1

CDR3aa: CASSITGSAYEQYF
CDR3nt: TGTGCCAGTAGCATTACAGGGTCTGCCTACGAGCAGTACTTC
len: 14
abundance: .
v_gene: TRBV19
d_gene: .
j_gene: TRBJ2-7

CDR3aa: CASSLYREWGTEAFF
CDR3nt: TGTGCCAGCAGTTTATACAGGGAATGGGGCACTGAAGCTTTCTTT
len: 15
abundance: .
v_gene: TRBV6-6
d_gene: .
j_gene: TRBJ1-1

CDR3aa: CASRGGARGYTF
CDR3nt: TGTGCCAGCCGGGGCGGGGCTCGGGGCTACACCTTC
len: 12
abundance: .
v_gene: TRBV28
d_gene: .
j_gene: TRBJ1-2

CDR3aa: CASSLETGRHYNEQFF
CDR3nt: TGTGCCAGCAGCTTGGAAACCGGGAGGCACTACAATGAGCAGTTCTTC
len: 16
abundance: many
v_gene: TRBV7-8
d_gene: TRBD2
j_gene: TRBJ2-1

CDR3aa: CASSEEERLQNIQYF
CDR3nt: TGTGCCAGCAGTGAAGAAGAGCGGCTTCAAAACATTCAGTACTTC
len: 15
abundance: few
v_gene: TRBV2
d_gene: .
j_gene: TRBJ2-4

CDR3aa: CASSFRDGGELFF
CDR3nt: TGCGCCAGCAGCTTCAGGGACGGCGGGGAGCTGTTTTTT
len: 13
abundance: many
v_gene: TRBV5-1
d_gene: .
j_gene: TRBJ2-2

CDR3aa: CSVAAGAGTEAFF
CDR3nt: TGCAGCGTGGCTGCAGGGGCGGGCACTGAAGCTTTCTTT
len: 13
abundance: few
v_gene: TRBV29-1
d_gene: .
j_gene: TRBJ1-1

CDR3aa: CASSSRQGNNEQFF
CDR3nt: TGTGCCAGCAGCTCAAGACAGGGGAACAATGAGCAGTTCTTC
len: 14
abundance: .
v_gene: TRBV7-9
d_gene: TRBD1
j_gene: TRBJ2-1

CDR3aa: CASSVVPGQGSEAFF
CDR3nt: TGTGCCAGCAGCGTTGTTCCGGGACAGGGATCTGAAGCTTTCTTT
len: 15
abundance: .
v_gene: TRBV9
d_gene: TRBD1
j_gene: TRBJ1-1

CDR3aa: CASSLFAGPLPQETQYF
CDR3nt: TGTGCCAGCAGTTTATTTGCGGGGCCACTCCCCCAAGAGACCCAGTACTTC
len: 17
abundance: .
v_gene: TRBV28
d_gene: .
j_gene: TRBJ2-5

CDR3aa: CASSIGGGTYEQYF
CDR3nt: TGTGCCAGTAGTATAGGAGGCGGAACCTACGAGCAGTACTTC
len: 14
abundance: few
v_gene: TRBV19
d_gene: .
j_gene: TRBJ2-7

CDR3aa: CASSLGKRTGNYGYTF
CDR3nt: TGTGCCAGCAGCTTAGGAAAGAGGACAGGGAACTATGGCTACACCTTC
len: 16
abundance: few
v_gene: TRBV7-4
d_gene: TRBD1
j_gene: TRBJ1-2

CDR3aa: CSARQGILKQETQYF
CDR3nt: TGCAGTGCTAGACAGGGGATACTAAAACAAGAGACCCAGTACTTC
len: 15
abundance: few
v_gene: TRBV20-1
d_gene: .
j_gene: TRBJ2-5

CDR3aa: CASSLGVGVNQPQHF
CDR3nt: TGTGCCAGCAGCTTAGGAGTAGGGGTTAATCAGCCCCAGCATTTT
len: 15
abundance: many
v_gene: TRBV11-2
d_gene: .
j_gene: TRBJ1-5

CDR3aa: CATSDLQEPTEAFF
CDR3nt: TGTGCCACCAGTGATTTGCAGGAACCCACTGAAGCTTTCTTT
len: 14
abundance: few
v_gene: TRBV24-1
d_gene: .
j_gene: TRBJ1-1

CDR3aa: CASSYSRKNEQFF
CDR3nt: TGTGCCAGCAGTTACTCGCGGAAAAATGAGCAGTTCTTC
len: 13
abundance: .
v_gene: TRBV6-5
d_gene: .
j_gene: TRBJ2-1

CDR3aa: CASGGGTKTQYF
CDR3nt: TGTGCCAGCGGGGGGGGAACAAAGACCCAGTACTTC
len: 12
abundance: few
v_gene: TRBV6-1
d_gene: TRBD2
j_gene: TRBJ2-5

CDR3aa: CSVDRGIEGYTF
CDR3nt: TGCAGCGTTGACAGGGGGATAGAGGGCTACACCTTC
len: 12
abundance: .
v_gene: TRBV29-1
d_gene: TRBD1
j_gene: TRBJ1-2

CDR3aa: CAIRPGQGANEQFF
CDR3nt: TGTGCCATCAGACCGGGACAGGGGGCGAATGAGCAGTTCTTC
len: 14
abundance: .
v_gene: TRBV28
d_gene: TRBD1
j_gene: TRBJ2-1

CDR3aa: CASTQGGWGYSNQPQHF
CDR3nt: TGTGCCAGCACCCAGGGGGGTTGGGGATATAGCAATCAGCCCCAGCATTTT
len: 17
abundance: .
v_gene: TRBV12-3/TRBV12-4
d_gene: TRBD1
j_gene: TRBJ1-5

CDR3aa: CASSYLRTGLSYNSPLHF
CDR3nt: TGTGCCAGCAGTTACCTTCGGACAGGACTCTCCTATAATTCACCCCTCCACTTT
len: 18
abundance: .
v_gene: TRBV6-2/TRBV6-3
d_gene: TRBD1
j_gene: TRBJ1-6

CDR3aa: CASSSWAGAGNNIYF
CDR3nt: TGTGCCAGCAGTTCATGGGCAGGTGCAGGAAACAACATATATTTT
len: 15
abundance: .
v_gene: TRBV6-8
d_gene: .
j_gene: TRBJ1-3

CDR3aa: CASSRPGTGGNEQFF
CDR3nt: TGTGCCAGCAGCCGCCCCGGGACAGGGGGCAATGAGCAGTTCTTC
len: 15
abundance: many
v_gene: TRBV7-8
d_gene: TRBD1
j_gene: TRBJ2-1

CDR3aa: CASSTARAPNSPLHF
CDR3nt: TGTGCCAGCAGCACCGCCAGGGCGCCGAATTCACCCCTCCACTTT
len: 15
abundance: few
v_gene: TRBV2
d_gene: .
j_gene: TRBJ1-6

CDR3aa: CASISGTYSGANVLTF
CDR3nt: TGTGCCAGCATATCAGGGACCTACTCTGGGGCCAACGTCCTGACTTTC
len: 16
abundance: few
v_gene: TRBV25-1
d_gene: .
j_gene: TRBJ2-6

CDR3aa: CASSLQDSAYNEQFF
CDR3nt: TGTGCCAGCAGCCTCCAGGACAGTGCCTACAATGAGCAGTTCTTC
len: 15
abundance: .
v_gene: TRBV7-3
d_gene: .
j_gene: TRBJ2-1

CDR3aa: CASRNGGGSTEAFF
CDR3nt: TGTGCCAGCAGAAATGGGGGGGGAAGCACTGAAGCTTTCTTT
len: 14
abundance: .
v_gene: TRBV25-1
d_gene: .
j_gene: TRBJ1-1

CDR3aa: CASSDHRGTEELFF
CDR3nt: TGTGCCAGCAGTGATCACAGGGGAACCGAGGAGCTGTTTTTT
len: 14
abundance: .
v_gene: TRBV28
d_gene: TRBD1
j_gene: TRBJ2-2

CDR3aa: CASRLRGFLGNQPQHF
CDR3nt: TGTGCCAGCAGATTACGGGGGTTCTTGGGCAATCAGCCCCAGCATTTT
len: 16
abundance: .
v_gene: TRBV25-1
d_gene: .
j_gene: TRBJ1-5

CDR3aa: CSATFRPQGTGELFF
CDR3nt: TGCAGTGCTACATTCCGGCCACAGGGAACCGGGGAGCTGTTTTTT
len: 15
abundance: few
v_gene: TRBV20-1
d_gene: .
j_gene: TRBJ2-2

CDR3aa: CASRDLNEKLFF
CDR3nt: TGTGCCAGCAGGGACCTTAATGAAAAACTGTTTTTT
len: 12
abundance: many
v_gene: TRBV7-6
d_gene: .
j_gene: TRBJ1-4

CDR3aa: CSPGSGGAWLETQYF
CDR3nt: TGCAGTCCTGGGAGCGGGGGGGCCTGGTTAGAGACCCAGTACTTC
len: 15
abundance: .
v_gene: TRBV20-1
d_gene: TRBD2
j_gene: TRBJ2-5

CDR3aa: CASRVFPALDFLNTEAFF
CDR3nt: TGTGCCAGCAGGGTCTTTCCGGCTCTGGACTTCCTGAACACTGAAGCTTTCTTT
len: 18
abundance: many
v_gene: TRBV6-2/TRBV6-3
d_gene: .
j_gene: TRBJ1-1

CDR3aa: CASSPNSENTGELFF
CDR3nt: TGCGCCAGCAGCCCCAACTCCGAGAACACCGGGGAGCTGTTTTTT
len: 15
abundance: .
v_gene: TRBV4-1
d_gene: .
j_gene: TRBJ2-2

CDR3aa: CASRSDRGYYNEQFF
CDR3nt: TGTGCCAGCAGATCGGACAGGGGCTACTACAATGAGCAGTTCTTC
len: 15
abundance: many
v_gene: TRBV5-8
d_gene: TRBD1
j_gene: TRBJ2-1

CDR3aa: CVISEEVRDTQYF
CDR3nt: TGTGTCATCAGTGAGGAAGTAAGGGATACGCAGTATTTT
len: 13
abundance: .
v_gene: TRBV10-3
d_gene: .
j_gene: TRBJ2-3

CDR3aa: CASRSRASGEKLFF
CDR3nt: TGTGCCAGCAGATCTCGGGCCTCGGGTGAAAAACTGTTTTTT
len: 14
abundance: few
v_gene: TRBV6-6
d_gene: .
j_gene: TRBJ1-4